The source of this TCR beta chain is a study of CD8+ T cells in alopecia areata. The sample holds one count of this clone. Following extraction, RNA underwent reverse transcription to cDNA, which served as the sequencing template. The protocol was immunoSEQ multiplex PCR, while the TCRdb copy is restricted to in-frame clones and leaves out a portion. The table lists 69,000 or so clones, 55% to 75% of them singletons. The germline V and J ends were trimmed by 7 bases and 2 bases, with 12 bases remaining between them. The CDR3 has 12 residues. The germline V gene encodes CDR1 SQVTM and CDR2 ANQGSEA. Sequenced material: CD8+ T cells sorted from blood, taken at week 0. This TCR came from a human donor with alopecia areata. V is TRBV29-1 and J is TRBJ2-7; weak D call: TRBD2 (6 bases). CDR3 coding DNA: TGCAGCGCTAGGGACTCGACCTACGAGCAGTACTTC. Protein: CSARDSTYEQYF.